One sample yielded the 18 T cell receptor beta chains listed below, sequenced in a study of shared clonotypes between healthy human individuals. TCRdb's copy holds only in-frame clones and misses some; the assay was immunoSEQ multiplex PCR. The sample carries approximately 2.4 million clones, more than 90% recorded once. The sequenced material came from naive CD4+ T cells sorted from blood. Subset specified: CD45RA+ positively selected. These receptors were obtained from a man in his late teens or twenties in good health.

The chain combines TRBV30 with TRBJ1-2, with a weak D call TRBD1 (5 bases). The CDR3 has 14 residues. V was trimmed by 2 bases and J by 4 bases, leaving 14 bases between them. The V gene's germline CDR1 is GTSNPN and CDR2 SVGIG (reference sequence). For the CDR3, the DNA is TGTGCCTGGAGTCACTGGGGGGAGGTCTATGGCTACACCTTC. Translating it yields CAWSHWGEVYGYTF.

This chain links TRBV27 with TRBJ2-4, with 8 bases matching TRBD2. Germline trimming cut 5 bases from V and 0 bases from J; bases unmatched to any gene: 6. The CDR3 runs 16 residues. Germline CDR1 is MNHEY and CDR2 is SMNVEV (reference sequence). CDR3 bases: TGTGCCAGCAGTCCGATAGCGGGGAAAGCCAAAAACATTCAGTACTTC. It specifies CASSPIAGKAKNIQYF.

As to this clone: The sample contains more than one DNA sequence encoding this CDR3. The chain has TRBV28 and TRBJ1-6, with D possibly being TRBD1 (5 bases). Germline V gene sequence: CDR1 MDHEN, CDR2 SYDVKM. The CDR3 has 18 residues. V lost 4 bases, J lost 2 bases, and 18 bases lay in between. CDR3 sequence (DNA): TGTGCCAGCAGTTCAATTGTCCGACAGTACCCCTATAATTCACCCCTCCACTTT. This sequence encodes CASSSIVRQYPYNSPLHF.

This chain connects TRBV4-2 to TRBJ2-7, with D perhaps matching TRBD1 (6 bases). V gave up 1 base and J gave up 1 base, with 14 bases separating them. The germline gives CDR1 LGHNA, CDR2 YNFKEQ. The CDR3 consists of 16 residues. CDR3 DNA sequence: TGTGCCAGCAGCCAAGGTCTTACGGGACAATCCTACGAGCAGTACTTC. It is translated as CASSQGLTGQSYEQYF.

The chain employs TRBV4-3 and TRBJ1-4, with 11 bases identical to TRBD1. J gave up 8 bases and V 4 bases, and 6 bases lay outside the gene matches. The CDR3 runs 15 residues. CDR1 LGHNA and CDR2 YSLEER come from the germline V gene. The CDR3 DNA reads TGCGCCAGCAGCCGCCACCGGGACAGGGGGGAAAAACTGTTTTTT. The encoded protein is CASSRHRDRGEKLFF.

CDR3 sequence (DNA): TGTGCCAGCAGTTCGTTCCGGGACACTATTTTGCCGTACCACGAGCAGTACTTC. Translated, it gives CASSSFRDTILPYHEQYF. The chain couples TRBV28 to TRBJ2-7; TRBD1 is a possible D gene (6 bases). Trimming removed 4 bases at V and 5 bases at J, with 27 bases between. Germline CDR1 MDHEN, CDR2 SYDVKM. The CDR3 totals 18 residues.

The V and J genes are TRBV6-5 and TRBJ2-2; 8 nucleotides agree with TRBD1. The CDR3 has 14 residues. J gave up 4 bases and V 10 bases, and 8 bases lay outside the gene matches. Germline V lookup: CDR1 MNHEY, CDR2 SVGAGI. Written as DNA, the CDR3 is TGTGCCATATCCAGGGGGCTGGCCACCGGGGAGCTGTTTTTT. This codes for CAISRGLATGELFF.

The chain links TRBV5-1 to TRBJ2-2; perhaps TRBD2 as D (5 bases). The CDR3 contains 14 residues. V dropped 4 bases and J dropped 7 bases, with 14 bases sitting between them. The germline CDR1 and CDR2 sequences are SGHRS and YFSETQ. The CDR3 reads CASSPGVEIGELFF. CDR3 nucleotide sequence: TGCGCCAGCAGCCCCGGGGTTGAAATCGGGGAGCTGTTTTTT. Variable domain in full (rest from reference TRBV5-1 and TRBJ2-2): KAGVTQTPRYLIKTRGQQVTLSCSPISGHRSVSWYQQTPGQGLQFLFEYFSETQRNKGNFPGRFSGRQFSNSRSEMNVSTLELGDSALYLCASSPGVEIGELFFGEGSRLTVL.

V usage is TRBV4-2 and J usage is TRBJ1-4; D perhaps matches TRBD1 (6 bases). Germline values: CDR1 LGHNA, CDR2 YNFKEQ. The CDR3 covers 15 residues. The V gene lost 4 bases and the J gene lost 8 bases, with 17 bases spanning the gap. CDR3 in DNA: TGTGCCAGCAGCCGCGAGGGGGGGGCAGGGGAAAAACTGTTTTTT. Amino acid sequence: CASSREGGAGEKLFF.

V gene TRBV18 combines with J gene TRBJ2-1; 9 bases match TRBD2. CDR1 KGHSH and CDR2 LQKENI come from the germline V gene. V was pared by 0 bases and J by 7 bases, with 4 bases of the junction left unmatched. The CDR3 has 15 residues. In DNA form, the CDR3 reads TGTGCCAGCTCACCACCTTCGCGGGGGGGTAATGAGCAGTTCTTC. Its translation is CASSPPSRGGNEQFF.

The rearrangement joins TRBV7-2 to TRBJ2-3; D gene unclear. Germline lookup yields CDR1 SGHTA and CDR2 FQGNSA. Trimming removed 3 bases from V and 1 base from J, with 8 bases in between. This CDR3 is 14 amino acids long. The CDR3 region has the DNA TGTGCCAGCAGCTTCGGGCGCGGCACAGATACGCAGTATTTT. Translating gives CASSFGRGTDTQYF.

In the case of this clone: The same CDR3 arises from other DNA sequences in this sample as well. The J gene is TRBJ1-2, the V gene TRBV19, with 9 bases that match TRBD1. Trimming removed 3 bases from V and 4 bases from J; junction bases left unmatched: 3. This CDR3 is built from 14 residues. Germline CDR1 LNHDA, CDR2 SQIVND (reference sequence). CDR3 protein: CASSIPGQGYGYTF. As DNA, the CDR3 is TGTGCCAGTAGTATTCCGGGACAGGGCTATGGCTACACCTTC.

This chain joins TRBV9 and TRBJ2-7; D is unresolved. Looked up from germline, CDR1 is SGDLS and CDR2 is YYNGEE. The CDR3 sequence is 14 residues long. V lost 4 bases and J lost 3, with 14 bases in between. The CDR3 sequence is CASSPSSENYEQYF. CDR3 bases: TGTGCCAGCAGCCCTAGTTCGGAGAACTACGAGCAGTACTTC.

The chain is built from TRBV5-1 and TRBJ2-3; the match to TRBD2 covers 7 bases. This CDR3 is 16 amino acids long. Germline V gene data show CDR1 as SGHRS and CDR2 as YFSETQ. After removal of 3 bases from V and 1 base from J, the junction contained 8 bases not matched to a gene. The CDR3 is CASSSNPSGRTDTQYF. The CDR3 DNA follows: TGCGCCAGCAGCTCCAACCCTAGCGGACGCACAGATACGCAGTATTTT.

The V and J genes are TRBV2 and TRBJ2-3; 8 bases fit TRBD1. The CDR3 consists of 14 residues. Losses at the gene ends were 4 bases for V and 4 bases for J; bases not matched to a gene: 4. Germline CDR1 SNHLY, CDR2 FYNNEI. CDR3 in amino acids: CASSGQGSPDTQYF. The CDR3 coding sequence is TGTGCCAGCAGTGGACAGGGGTCCCCAGATACGCAGTATTTT.

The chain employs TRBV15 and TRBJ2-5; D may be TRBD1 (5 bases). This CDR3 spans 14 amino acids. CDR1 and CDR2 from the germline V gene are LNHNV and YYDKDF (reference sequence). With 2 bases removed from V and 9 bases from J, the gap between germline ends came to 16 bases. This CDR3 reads CATSRTTQGTAQYF. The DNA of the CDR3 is TGTGCCACCAGCAGAACTACTCAGGGTACGGCCCAGTACTTC. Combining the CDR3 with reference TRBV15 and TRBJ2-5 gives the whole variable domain DAMVIQNPRYQVTQFGKPVTLSCSQTLNHNVMYWYQQKSSQAPKLLFHYYDKDFNNEADTPDNFQSRRPNTSFCFLDIRSPGLGDTAMYLCATSRTTQGTAQYFGPGTRLLVL.

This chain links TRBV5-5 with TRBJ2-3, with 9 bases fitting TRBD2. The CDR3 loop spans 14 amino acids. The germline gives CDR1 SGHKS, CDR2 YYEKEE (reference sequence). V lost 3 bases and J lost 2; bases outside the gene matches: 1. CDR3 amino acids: CASSSGLATDTQYF. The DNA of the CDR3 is TGTGCCAGCAGCTCGGGACTAGCCACAGATACGCAGTATTTT.

The CDR3: CASSVLAGKEEQYF. For the CDR3, the DNA is TGCGCCAGCAGTGTCCTAGCGGGAAAGGAGGAGCAGTACTTC. The chain recombines TRBV10-2 with TRBJ2-7; TRBD2 agrees at 9 bases. V was pared by 4 bases and J by 7 bases, with 8 bases of the junction left unmatched. CDR3 size: 14 residues. Germline V gene data show CDR1 as WSHSY and CDR2 as SAAADI.